This T cell receptor beta chain originates from a study of T cell changes during pregnancy in multiple sclerosis. The protocol was immunoSEQ multiplex PCR, while the TCRdb copy is restricted to in-frame clones and leaves out a portion. Here the sample spans around 84,000 clones, roughly 94% being singletons. V lost 1 base and J lost 2, with 21 bases in between. Germline CDR1 is SGHAT and CDR2 is FQNNGV. CDR3 length: 19 residues. The material sequenced was peripheral blood, taken in the second trimester of pregnancy. The receptor comes from a female donor in good health, enrolled as a control in a pregnancy study. V is TRBV11-2 and J is TRBJ1-3, with unresolved D. The DNA for the CDR3 is TGTGCCAGCAGCTTAGCAGTGAGGCCCCAAGTCTCCACTGGAAACACCATATATTTT. Encoded protein: CASSLAVRPQVSTGNTIYF.